The 5 T cell receptor beta chains below come from one sample, sequenced in a study of T cell repertoires in cytomegalovirus infection (dated by TCRdb to about 2019). The instrument given in TCRdb is Illumina HiSeq 1500. The public sequencing data were trimmed at Q25 with fastp and processed into clonotypes with MiXCR by TCRdb, which kept only in-frame beta chains. Each entry merges the rows of one CDR3 protein and shows their most common DNA and genes. Recorded for this sample are some 400,000 distinct CDR3 sequences; approximately 31% of them occurred a single time. The ten largest account for about 13% of the sample. Sequencing was carried out using PBMCs. These receptors were collected from a human donor in good health (CMV status not recorded). Some clones in this sample may be carry-over from other donors' samples.

This clonotype was counted a single time. One junction end does not reproduce the germline sequence, and a read error may be involved. The chain couples TRBV19 to TRBJ2-1; D might be TRBD1 or TRBD2, each matching 5 bases. This CDR3 is 18 amino acids long. Germline V gene lookup returns CDR1 LNHDA and CDR2 SQIVND (reference sequence). CDR3 in amino acids: CTSSMGPPDSILRNEQFF. In DNA form, the CDR3 reads TGTACCAGTAGTATGGGACCCCCCGACTCAATCCTTAGGAATGAGCAGTTCTTC.

The chain recombines TRBV25-1 with TRBJ2-5, with D maybe TRBD1 (5 bases). The germline V gene has CDR1 MGHDK and CDR2 SYGVNS. This CDR3 has 15 amino acids. V lost 6 bases, J lost 1 base, and 15 bases lay in between. CDR3 DNA: TGTGCCAGCAGCACGACAGAGAGCCCCCAAGAGACCCAGTACTTC. Translated, it gives CASSTTESPQETQYF.

This clonotype was detected a few times. The CDR3 loop reads CASSQDSFGNTEAFF. CDR3 bases: TGCGCCAGCAGCCAAGACAGTTTCGGGAACACTGAAGCTTTCTTT. The rearrangement links TRBV4-3 to TRBJ1-1; D is undetermined. Deletions cut 0 bases from V and 1 base from J, with 9 bases between. This CDR3 comprises 15 residues. Per the germline V gene, CDR1 is LGHNA and CDR2 is YSLEER.

The J gene is TRBJ1-5, the V gene TRBV12-3 or TRBV12-4, with unresolved D. With 6 bases removed from V and 9 bases from J, the gap between germline ends came to 15 bases. The CDR3 has 13 residues. The CDR3 spells CASSTQLSRPQHF. In DNA form, the CDR3 reads TGTGCCAGCAGCACGCAGTTGAGCCGGCCCCAGCATTTT.

This clonotype showed up just a few times. The chain carries TRBV7-2 and TRBJ2-1, with D tentatively TRBD1 (5 bases). Trimming removed 5 bases from V and 4 bases from J, with 15 bases in between. CDR1 and CDR2 (germline): SGHTA, FQGNSA. This CDR3 has 15 residues. In DNA, the CDR3 is TGTGCCAGCAGCCCAGAGACAGAGAAATACAATGAGCAGTTCTTC. Protein sequence: CASSPETEKYNEQFF.